One sample yielded the 30 T cell receptor beta chains listed below, sequenced in a study of a mutant IDH1 vaccine in newly diagnosed glioma. The sample's time point: week 35, safety follow-up. With topical imiquimod, each dose of the vaccine consisted of 300 ug of mutant IDH1 20-mer peptide. Sequenced by immunoSEQ multiplex PCR; TCRdb stores in-frame clones only, minus some. This table holds nearly 55,000 clones, 84% found once. These TCRs' antigens remain unknown. The sequencing used PBMCs, collected from a glioma patient whose treatment included an IDH1 peptide vaccine. The receptors come from a woman aged 18-29 years with glioma.

V usage is TRBV19 and J usage is TRBJ2-7; the match to TRBD2 covers 10 bases. V shed 2 bases, J shed 2 bases, and the junction held 9 bases outside the gene matches. This CDR3 spans 17 amino acids. CDR1 LNHDA and CDR2 SQIVND come from the germline V gene (reference sequence). CDR3 nucleotides: TGTGCCAGTAGTATATCCATAGCGGGAGGCGGCCCCTACGAGCAGTACTTC. Amino acids: CASSISIAGGGPYEQYF.

The chain uses TRBV12-5 and TRBJ1-1, with 7 bases fitting TRBD1. In germline, CDR1 is LGHNT, CDR2 FRNRAP. With V trimmed by 6 bases and J by 4 bases, 11 bases remained unmatched. This CDR3 has 15 amino acids. CDR3 residues: CASGPTGARSTEAFF. Written as DNA, the CDR3 is TGTGCTAGTGGGCCCACAGGGGCCCGTTCCACTGAAGCTTTCTTT.

The gene calls are TRBV27 and TRBJ2-3, with D unresolved. Germline assignment: CDR1 MNHEY and CDR2 SMNVEV (reference sequence). CDR3 size: 14 residues. Trimming left V 5 bases short and J 1 base short, with 10 bases between. The CDR3 DNA sequence: TGTGCCAGCAGTCCTGACCGGGGCACAGATACGCAGTATTTT. This codes for CASSPDRGTDTQYF.

The chain is built from TRBV6-5 and TRBJ2-2; 7 nucleotides agree with TRBD1. V trimming: 6 bases; J trimming: 4 bases; junction bases outside the gene matches: 2. From germline, CDR1 is MNHEY and CDR2 SVGAGI. The CDR3 totals 13 residues. The CDR3 region has the DNA TGTGCCAGCAGCTGGGACAGCACCGGGGAGCTGTTTTTT. Its protein is CASSWDSTGELFF.

V is TRBV5-8 and J is TRBJ2-1; TRBD2 agrees at 10 bases. Germline trimming cut 0 bases from V and 10 bases from J; bases unmatched to any gene: 7. The germline V gene encodes CDR1 SGHTS and CDR2 YDEGEE. The CDR3 consists of 15 residues. The CDR3 protein is CASSLEAGGPREQFF. DNA of the CDR3: TGTGCCAGCAGCTTGGAAGCGGGGGGGCCCCGCGAGCAGTTCTTC.

The V and J genes are TRBV11-2 and TRBJ1-1; maybe TRBD1 (5 bases). The V end was cut by 5 bases, the J end by 0 bases, with 10 bases between. The CDR3 is 14 amino acids. Germline V lookup: CDR1 SGHAT, CDR2 FQNNGV. The CDR3 protein is CASSPGVLNTEAFF. The CDR3 DNA reads as TGTGCCAGCAGCCCGGGGGTTCTGAACACTGAAGCTTTCTTT.

The chain is built from TRBV5-8 and TRBJ1-5; D ambiguous. The CDR3 runs to 17 residues. The V end lost 6 bases, the J end lost 2 bases, and 21 bases lay between the germline ends. CDR1 and CDR2 from the germline V gene are SGHTS and YDEGEE. The CDR3 region is CASTPGRVGSGNQPQHF. DNA for the CDR3: TGTGCCAGCACCCCCGGTCGGGTTGGTTCGGGCAATCAGCCCCAGCATTTT.

The gene calls are TRBV19 and TRBJ1-1; D gene unclear. Deletions cut 3 bases from V and 5 bases from J, with 10 bases between. The CDR3 runs 13 residues. Germline loops: CDR1 LNHDA, CDR2 SQIVND (reference sequence). CDR3 in DNA: TGTGCCAGTAGTATTGATGAGGGAACTGAAGCTTTCTTT. Its translation is CASSIDEGTEAFF.

The rearrangement joins TRBV7-6 to TRBJ2-2; possibly TRBD1 or TRBD2 for D (5 bases each). Germline values: CDR1 SGHVS, CDR2 FNYEAQ. V lost 5 bases and J 4 bases, leaving 20 bases between the germline ends. CDR3 length: 17 amino acids. The CDR3 DNA reads TGTGCCAGCAGCGACCCGGTTGGGGGAGCAGCCACCGGGGAGCTGTTTTTT. Its protein is CASSDPVGGAATGELFF.

This chain connects TRBV5-4 to TRBJ2-7, with D uncertain. V shed 2 bases and J shed 0 bases, with 12 bases lying between them. This CDR3 has 15 residues. CDR1 and CDR2 from the germline V gene are SGHNT and YYREEE (reference sequence). Written as DNA, the CDR3 is TGTGCCAGCAGCTTAGCTTCCGAGGCCTCCTACGAGCAGTACTTC. It translates to CASSLASEASYEQYF.

The genes are TRBV19 and TRBJ2-7; 9 positions agree with TRBD1. V dropped 1 base and J dropped 2; count of bases not matched to a gene: 3. The CDR3 runs to 15 residues. Germline loops: CDR1 LNHDA, CDR2 SQIVND (reference sequence). The CDR3 protein is CASSIGQGGTYEQYF. CDR3 sequence (DNA): TGTGCCAGTAGTATAGGACAGGGGGGGACCTACGAGCAGTACTTC.

V is TRBV5-6 and J is TRBJ2-2; perhaps TRBD2 as D (5 bases). The CDR3 spans 14 residues. The V gene's germline CDR1 is SGHDT and CDR2 YYEEEE. V lost 4 bases to trimming and J lost 5 bases, with 12 bases between them. The CDR3 protein is CASSPSGRTGELFF. The CDR3 DNA is TGTGCCAGCAGCCCCAGCGGACGGACCGGGGAGCTGTTTTTT.

The chain employs TRBV19 and TRBJ2-5, with TRBD2 identical over 8 bases. With 3 bases clipped from V and 4 bases from J, the junction kept 7 bases outside the gene matches. There are 15 residues in the CDR3. The germline gives CDR1 LNHDA, CDR2 SQIVND (reference sequence). In DNA, the CDR3 is TGTGCCAGTAGTATCGCGGGGGGTTTAGGAGAGACCCAGTACTTC. Protein: CASSIAGGLGETQYF.

The chain uses TRBV21-1 and TRBJ1-2; TRBD1 is the table's D call, not checked against the DNA. TRBV21-1 is recorded as a pseudogene. CDR3 length: 13 amino acids. CDR3 in DNA: TGTGCCAGCAGCAACCGGGACAGGGATGGCTACACCTTC. It yields the protein CASSNRDRDGYTF.

V and J are TRBV10-1 and TRBJ2-6; D unresolved. Germline-derived CDR1 and CDR2 are WNHNN and SYGVQD (reference sequence). The CDR3 has 13 amino acids. Deletions cut 7 bases from V and 0 bases from J, with 4 bases between. The CDR3 sequence: CASTGSGANVLTF. The CDR3 nucleotides are TGCGCCAGCACGGGCTCTGGGGCCAACGTCCTGACTTTC.

This clone has more than one count but fewer than ten. This chain uses TRBV2 with TRBJ1-2, with a tentative D call TRBD1 (6 bases). The CDR3 extends over 13 amino acids. Trimming pared 3 bases from V and 7 bases from J, leaving 12 bases between. Germline CDR1 is SNHLY and CDR2 is FYNNEI. The CDR3: CASSDTGPGGYTF. CDR3 nucleotide sequence: TGTGCCAGCAGTGATACAGGGCCGGGTGGCTACACCTTC.

This clone was seen just once. The chain recombines TRBV7-2 with TRBJ1-2; TRBD1 matches at 11 bases. V trimming: 5 bases; J trimming: 8 bases; junction bases outside the gene matches: 7. Germline-derived CDR1 and CDR2 are SGHTA and FQGNSA. The CDR3 is 14 residues long. CDR3 nucleotide sequence: TGTGCCAGCAGCGGCAGGACAGGGGGCGACGGCTACACCTTC. Amino acids: CASSGRTGGDGYTF.

This sequence joins TRBV7-9 and TRBJ1-1, with 7 bases that match TRBD1. V lost 3 bases and J lost 4; bases outside the gene matches: 11. Germline CDR1 reads SEHNR; CDR2 reads FQNEAQ (reference sequence). This CDR3 contains 16 residues. As DNA, the CDR3 is TGTGCCAGCAGCTTTCTACAGGGGCGGTACGGCACTGAAGCTTTCTTT. Residues: CASSFLQGRYGTEAFF.

This clone occurred once. The chain employs TRBV2 and TRBJ2-3; unclear D gene. In germline, CDR1 is SNHLY, CDR2 FYNNEI. The CDR3 is 13 amino acids. The V and J ends lost 4 bases and 6 bases respectively, with 11 bases between them. Here the CDR3 reads CASSGGFTDTQYF. The CDR3 bases are TGTGCCAGCAGTGGGGGATTCACGGATACGCAGTATTTT. The whole variable domain, filled in from reference TRBV2 and TRBJ2-3, reads EPEVTQTPSHQVTQMGQEVILRCVPISNHLYFYWYRQILGQKVEFLVSFYNNEISEKSEIFDDQFSVERPDGSNFTLKIRSTKLEDSAMYFCASSGGFTDTQYFGPGTRLTVL.

The chain uses TRBV18 and TRBJ1-6, with a tentative D call TRBD1 (5 bases). The CDR3 is 15 amino acids. Deletions cut 0 bases from V and 7 bases from J, with 10 bases between. Germline-derived CDR1 and CDR2 are KGHSH and LQKENI. CDR3 bases: TGTGCCAGCTCACCACCGGGACGGGACAATTCACCCCTCCACTTT. Residues: CASSPPGRDNSPLHF.

In this sample, this clone turned up a few times. CDR3 nucleotide sequence: TGTGCCAGCAGCTTAGGGGGACAGGGGGCTGAAGCTTTCTTT. It specifies CASSLGGQGAEAFF. V gene TRBV7-9 combines with J gene TRBJ1-1, with 11 bases identical to TRBD1. Germline V lookup: CDR1 SEHNR, CDR2 FQNEAQ (reference sequence). Unmatched junction bases numbered 1, after V lost 1 base and J lost 6 bases. The CDR3 loop spans 14 amino acids.

The V gene is TRBV5-1, the J gene TRBJ2-2; D uncertain. The CDR3 sequence is 16 residues long. CDR1 is SGHRS, CDR2 YFSETQ, per germline. V was clipped by 0 bases and J by 0 bases, with 9 bases between them. The CDR3 DNA is TGCGCCAGCAGCTTGGCGGCCTTAGCGAACACCGGGGAGCTGTTTTTT. Translated, it gives CASSLAALANTGELFF.

V and J are TRBV6-6 and TRBJ2-1; TRBD1 aligns across 8 bases. V lost 2 bases, J lost 7 bases, and 7 bases stayed unmatched. The CDR3 length is 15 residues. Germline-derived CDR1 and CDR2 are MNHNY and SVGAGI (reference sequence). Written as DNA, the CDR3 is TGTGCCAGCAGTTACAGCAGGGGGCCGGGGAATGAGCAGTTCTTC. Its translation: CASSYSRGPGNEQFF.

The V gene is TRBV6-5, the J gene TRBJ1-1, with 7 bases fitting TRBD1. J gave up 1 base and V 7 bases, and 3 bases lay outside the gene matches. From germline, CDR1 is MNHEY and CDR2 SVGAGI. The CDR3 is made up of 13 amino acids. The CDR3 nucleotides are TGTGCCAGCACCGGACAGGAGAACACTGAAGCTTTCTTT. Amino acid sequence: CASTGQENTEAFF.

In nucleotides, the CDR3 is TGCAGCGTTGCCAGAGAATACGAGCAGTACTTC. It codes for CSVAREYEQYF. The chain has TRBV29-1 and TRBJ2-7; no clear D. This CDR3 has 11 amino acids. Germline CDR1 reads SQVTM; CDR2 reads ANQGSEA. The V end was cut by 4 bases, the J end by 4 bases, with 8 bases between.

This clone was counted once. Different DNA sequences within this sample yield the same CDR3. CDR3 DNA: TGTGCCAGTAGTATGCGAGTTATGAACACTGAAGCTTTCTTT. Its protein product is CASSMRVMNTEAFF. J is TRBJ1-1 and V is TRBV19, with D hard to call. The CDR3 sequence is 14 residues long. The V end was cut by 3 bases, the J end by 0 bases, with 8 bases between. From germline, CDR1 is LNHDA and CDR2 SQIVND (reference sequence).

The V and J genes are TRBV4-1 and TRBJ2-1; D is undetermined. Per germline, CDR1 MGHRA and CDR2 YSYEKL. This CDR3 comprises 12 residues. The V and J ends lost 0 bases and 4 bases respectively, with 1 base between them. This CDR3 reads CASSQDYNEQFF. In DNA, the CDR3 is TGCGCCAGCAGCCAAGATTACAATGAGCAGTTCTTC.

This clone has just a few counts. This rearrangement joins TRBV5-1 to TRBJ2-2; D gene ambiguous. Germline V CDR1 and CDR2: SGHRS, YFSETQ. With 1 base removed from V and 3 bases from J, the gap between germline ends came to 7 bases. This CDR3 spans 14 amino acids. CDR3 amino acids: CASSLMVDTGELFF. The CDR3 DNA reads TGCGCCAGCAGCTTGATGGTCGACACCGGGGAGCTGTTTTTT.

The J gene is TRBJ2-7, the V gene TRBV7-2; D remains ambiguous. Germline CDR1 SGHTA, CDR2 FQGNSA. The CDR3 has 15 residues. The V end was cut by 4 bases, the J end by 1 base, with 14 bases between. CDR3: CASSSPFRESYEQYF. The CDR3 DNA sequence: TGTGCCAGCAGCTCCCCCTTCAGAGAGTCCTACGAGCAGTACTTC.

V usage is TRBV15 and J usage is TRBJ2-2, with D uncertain. The germline V and J ends were trimmed by 0 bases and 5 bases, with 4 bases remaining between them. The CDR3 is made up of 13 amino acids. The germline V gene encodes CDR1 LNHNV and CDR2 YYDKDF (reference sequence). For the CDR3, the DNA is TGTGCCACCAGCAGAGATCGTACCGGGGAGCTGTTTTTT. Translated, it gives CATSRDRTGELFF.